The 24 T cell receptor beta chains listed next were all sequenced from one sample in a study of T cells in Graves' hyperthyroidism and ophthalmopathy (dated by TCRdb to between 2018 and 2021). The library came from multiplex PCR. The instrument was an Illumina HiSeq 2000. Amplification of TCR beta CDR3 regions was carried out from RNA transcripts. The TCR CDR3 was subjected to a first round of RT-PCR using the HTBI primer set and the Qiagen OneStep RT-PCR kit. The raw public data were reprocessed by TCRdb itself: fastp quality trimming at Q25, MiXCR clonotype calling, in-frame beta chains only. Rows merge per CDR3 protein into single entries with the most common DNA and genes. Counted in this sample were about 710,000 distinct CDR3 sequences; around 15% of them appeared once. 8.4% of the sample is in the top ten clones. The sequencing sample was made of blood. The receptor set was obtained from a man aged 18 to 29 with Graves' hyperthyroidism.

This clonotype has a single count. The V and J genes are TRBV18 and TRBJ2-1, with 13 nucleotides matching TRBD2. The CDR3 is 15 amino acids. In germline, CDR1 is KGHSH, CDR2 LQKENI. Losses at the gene ends were 3 bases for V and 12 bases for J; bases not matched to a gene: 8. Here the CDR3 reads CASSPGLAGVSAQFF. The CDR3 region has the DNA TGTGCCAGCTCACCCGGACTAGCGGGAGTCAGTGCGCAGTTCTTC.

This clonotype came up a few times. CDR3 sequence: CASSATFSGGYEQYF. The CDR3 coding sequence is TGTGCCAGCAGCGCCACCTTTAGCGGGGGCTACGAGCAGTACTTC. The gene calls are TRBV5-5 and TRBJ2-7; TRBD2 aligns across 9 bases. Unmatched junction bases numbered 8, after V lost 4 bases and J lost 3 bases. This CDR3 spans 15 amino acids. Germline V CDR1 and CDR2: SGHKS, YYEKEE (reference sequence).

This clonotype was seen a handful of times. The V gene is TRBV6-1, the J gene TRBJ1-1; possible D gene TRBD1, 6 bases. Germline CDR1 is MNHNS and CDR2 is SASEGT. CDR3 length equals 15 residues. The V end lost 10 bases, the J end lost 3 bases, and 21 bases lay between the germline ends. CDR3 DNA: TGTGCCAACAGCCACATCCGGGACACCCACACTGAAGCTTTCTTT. This translates into CANSHIRDTHTEAFF.

The V call is TRBV6-1, the J call TRBJ2-7; 11 nucleotides align to TRBD1. The CDR3 has 15 residues. Germline V gene data show CDR1 as MNHNS and CDR2 as SASEGT. The J segment lost 7 bases and the V segment lost 4 bases, leaving 9 bases of the junction unmatched. CDR3 DNA: TGTGCCAGCAGTGCCCGGGACAGGGGGGCGGGGGAGCAGTACTTC. Translation: CASSARDRGAGEQYF.

This clonotype has a handful of counts. The rearrangement links TRBV6-1 to TRBJ2-3, with 16 nucleotides matching TRBD2. J gave up 5 bases and V 4 bases, and 9 bases lay outside the gene matches. This CDR3 spans 18 amino acids. The germline V gene has CDR1 MNHNS and CDR2 SASEGT. The CDR3 DNA sequence: TGTGCCAGCAGTGGCCCGGGACTAGCGGGAGGGCCTAAAGATACGCAGTATTTT. Translated, it gives CASSGPGLAGGPKDTQYF.

This sequence joins TRBV9 and TRBJ2-7; 9 bases are shared with TRBD2. Per the germline V gene, CDR1 is SGDLS and CDR2 is YYNGEE. The CDR3 spans 15 residues. V lost 2 bases, J lost 2 bases, and 5 bases stayed unmatched. The CDR3 sequence: CASSVGAGGAYEQYF. The CDR3 region has the DNA TGTGCCAGCAGCGTCGGTGCGGGGGGGGCCTACGAGCAGTACTTC.

This clonotype has a count of ten or more. The chain recombines TRBV18 with TRBJ2-7; 11 nucleotides align to TRBD2. The CDR3 covers 15 residues. J was trimmed by 2 bases and V by 3 bases; bases with no gene match: 3. Germline V gene lookup returns CDR1 KGHSH and CDR2 LQKENI. CDR3 DNA sequence: TGTGCCAGCTCACCGGGACTAGCGGAGACCTACGAGCAGTACTTC. Protein sequence: CASSPGLAETYEQYF.

The V gene is TRBV3-1, the J gene TRBJ1-5; D is undetermined. The CDR3 runs to 12 residues. Germline loops: CDR1 LGHDT, CDR2 YNNKEL (reference sequence). The V end was cut by 0 bases, the J end by 9 bases, with 6 bases between. CDR3 region: CASSQDIGPQHF. CDR3 nucleotide sequence: TGTGCCAGCAGCCAAGATATCGGGCCCCAGCATTTT.

The gene calls are TRBV27 and TRBJ2-2, with D possibly matching TRBD1 (6 bases). Trimming took off 5 bases at V and 7 bases at J, with 17 bases between the two ends. Germline CDR1 is MNHEY and CDR2 is SMNVEV (reference sequence). The CDR3 totals 15 residues. CDR3 coding DNA: TGTGCCAGCAGTCCTTGGGGGCCTAGGGGCGGGGAGCTGTTTTTT. It translates to CASSPWGPRGGELFF.

This clonotype was counted many times. The chain employs TRBV2 and TRBJ2-7; 7 bases align to TRBD1. Germline V gene data show CDR1 as SNHLY and CDR2 as FYNNEI. V trimming: 7 bases; J trimming: 0 bases; junction bases outside the gene matches: 6. The CDR3 is 14 residues long. The DNA of the CDR3 is TGTGCCAGCATGTCGGGACAGAACTCCTACGAGCAGTACTTC. Its translation is CASMSGQNSYEQYF.

This sequence joins TRBV7-2 and TRBJ1-2, with 7 positions matching TRBD1. V was pared by 4 bases and J by 2 bases, with 4 bases of the junction left unmatched. CDR3 size: 14 residues. Germline CDR1 reads SGHTA; CDR2 reads FQGNSA. In DNA form, the CDR3 reads TGTGCCAGCAGCTCTCCACAGGGGAACTATGGCTACACCTTC. Translation gives CASSSPQGNYGYTF.

This clonotype occurred a few times. The chain couples TRBV2 to TRBJ2-1; 8 nucleotides match TRBD2. Germline trimming cut 4 bases from V and 7 bases from J; bases unmatched to any gene: 12. CDR1 SNHLY and CDR2 FYNNEI come from the germline V gene. CDR3 length equals 16 residues. The CDR3: CASSGSSGSVLNEQFF. The CDR3 DNA reads TGTGCCAGCAGTGGGTCTAGCGGGTCGGTATTGAATGAGCAGTTCTTC.

This clonotype was recorded many times. The J gene is TRBJ2-7, the V gene TRBV7-9; 7 nucleotides match TRBD2. Germline V gives CDR1 SEHNR, CDR2 FQNEAQ (reference sequence). This CDR3 comprises 17 residues. Trimming removed 1 base from V and 0 bases from J; junction bases left unmatched: 9. DNA of the CDR3: TGTGCCAGCAGCTTAGAGCGGGGCCAGACTAGCTCCTACGAGCAGTACTTC. Translating it yields CASSLERGQTSSYEQYF.

This clonotype was seen more than once but under ten times. The chain joins TRBV5-5 to TRBJ2-7; the D gene is possibly TRBD1 (7 bases). CDR3 length equals 16 residues. CDR1 and CDR2 (germline): SGHKS, YYEKEE (reference sequence). V lost 5 bases and J lost 9, with 27 bases in between. CDR3 sequence reads: CASRTWRGQGPTGQYF. DNA for the CDR3: TGTGCCAGCAGGACCTGGAGGGGGCAGGGGCCTACGGGGCAGTACTTC.

The rearrangement links TRBV3-1 to TRBJ2-6, with D unresolved. V gave up 2 bases and J gave up 3 bases, with 2 bases separating them. Germline CDR1 and CDR2: LGHDT and YNNKEL (reference sequence). The CDR3 consists of 13 residues. DNA for the CDR3: TGTGCCAGCAGCCAAAATGGGGCCAACGTCCTGACTTTC. Protein product: CASSQNGANVLTF.

This chain's CDR3 is CASSIDGLPEEQYF. For the CDR3, the DNA is TGTGCCAGTAGTATAGACGGCTTACCCGAGGAGCAGTACTTC. The J gene is TRBJ2-7, the V gene TRBV19, with unresolved D. CDR1 is LNHDA and CDR2 is SQIVND in the germline V gene (reference sequence). The CDR3 covers 14 residues. V dropped 0 bases and J dropped 7 bases, with 13 bases sitting between them.

This clonotype was observed at least ten times. The chain uses TRBV7-3 and TRBJ2-5; 7 bases fit TRBD1. The junction had 8 bases not matched to a gene; V was cut back by 2 bases and J by 5 bases. Germline V gene sequence: CDR1 SGHTA, CDR2 FQGTGA. The CDR3 is 15 amino acids. Here the CDR3 reads CASSLRGGGEETQYF. In nucleotides, the CDR3 is TGTGCCAGCAGCTTACGAGGGGGCGGAGAGGAGACCCAGTACTTC.

This clonotype has just a few counts. This chain uses TRBV7-9 with TRBJ2-1; 13 positions agree with TRBD2. The CDR3 is 16 amino acids. Trimming cost V 4 bases and J 6 bases; bases outside gene matches: 6. Per germline, CDR1 SEHNR and CDR2 FQNEAQ (reference sequence). The chain's CDR3 is CASSYGLAGASNEQFF. The CDR3 DNA reads TGTGCCAGCAGCTACGGACTAGCGGGAGCAAGCAATGAGCAGTTCTTC.

This clonotype was seen once. V usage is TRBV9 and J usage is TRBJ2-3; D tentatively reads TRBD1 or TRBD2 (5 bases each). Germline values: CDR1 SGDLS, CDR2 YYNGEE. V lost 0 bases to trimming and J lost 6 bases, with 11 bases between them. The CDR3 has 14 residues. DNA of the CDR3: TGTGCCAGCAGCGTAGCATCGGGGCTGGATACGCAGTATTTT. It specifies CASSVASGLDTQYF.

V usage is TRBV4-2 and J usage is TRBJ2-5; 7 bases line up with TRBD2. From germline, CDR1 is LGHNA and CDR2 YNFKEQ. Trimming took 1 base from V and 2 from J; bases not matched to a gene: 7. This CDR3 spans 16 amino acids. DNA of the CDR3: TGTGCCAGCAGCCAAGGAGCGGGGCAGTTTCAAGAGACCCAGTACTTC. Protein: CASSQGAGQFQETQYF.

The table lists this clonotype with many counts. The CDR3 is CASSPPGGRRTDTQYF. CDR3 DNA sequence: TGTGCCAGCTCACCACCGGGCGGGAGGAGGACAGATACGCAGTATTTT. This chain connects TRBV18 to TRBJ2-3; TRBD2 matches 8 bases. The CDR3 is 16 residues long. CDR1 is KGHSH and CDR2 is LQKENI in the germline V gene. V dropped 0 bases and J dropped 3; count of bases not matched to a gene: 5.

This clonotype was seen more than once but under ten times. CDR3 region: CASSLTSRLAGEVSDTQYF. In DNA form, the CDR3 reads TGTGCCAGCAGCTTAACGTCCCGACTAGCGGGAGAGGTGTCAGATACGCAGTATTTT. The chain has TRBV7-3 and TRBJ2-3; 12 bases align to TRBD2. From germline, CDR1 is SGHTA and CDR2 FQGTGA. This CDR3 spans 19 amino acids. Trimming removed 0 bases from V and 4 bases from J; junction bases left unmatched: 11.

This clonotype was counted between two and nine times. The V call is TRBV20-1, the J call TRBJ2-1, with TRBD2 matching 10 bases. The J segment lost 6 bases and the V segment lost 7 bases, leaving 6 bases of the junction unmatched. Germline V gene data show CDR1 as DFQATT and CDR2 as SNEGSKA (reference sequence). This CDR3 has 13 amino acids. The DNA of the CDR3 is TGCAGTGTAGCTAGCGGGAGCCCCAATGAGCAGTTCTTC. The encoded protein is CSVASGSPNEQFF.

This clonotype turned up a few times. In DNA form, the CDR3 reads TGTGCCAGCAGTTCCGGACTAGCGGGAGATGAGCAGTTCTTC. It encodes CASSSGLAGDEQFF. V is TRBV12-3 or TRBV12-4 and J is TRBJ2-1; 13 bases are a match to TRBD2. The CDR3 has 14 amino acids. With V trimmed by 4 bases and J by 8 bases, 2 bases remained unmatched.